This is a list of T cell receptor beta chains from one sample in a study of response to subunit inactivated influenza vaccine. TCRdb reanalysed the RT-PCR reads using MiXCR and keeps one entry per CDR3 protein. The profile covers just over 300,000 distinct CDR3 sequences, with 20% to 25% appearing a single time and about 10% taken by the ten largest. The sequences come from PBMCs from blood, collected 21 months after vaccination. These receptors were obtained from a man aged 50 to 69 who received an inactivated influenza vaccine. Both conserved end residues are part of each CDR3.

J | V | CDR3
TRBJ2-7 | TRBV7-2 | CASSLYDRAYEQYF
TRBJ1-1 | TRBV5-1 | CASSLGTVDSAFF
TRBJ2-3 | TRBV20-1 | CSARDRSWTSGDTDTQYF
TRBJ1-1 | TRBV19 | CASKLTGGSNTEAFF
TRBJ2-1 | TRBV7-9 | CASSLGINEQFF
TRBJ2-1 | TRBV28 | CASSFSPGPLYSEQFF
TRBJ2-2 | TRBV11-2 | CASITGLATTGELFF
TRBJ1-1 | TRBV20-1 | CSAKPGVYPGAFF
TRBJ2-5 | TRBV12-3/TRBV12-4 | CASSLWLADQETQYF
TRBJ1-4 | TRBV7-9 | CASSLGQVEEKLFF
TRBJ1-5 | TRBV7-2 | CASSLVVLRTGPGIISNQPQHF
TRBJ2-5 | TRBV25-1 | CASSDPTGNQETQYF
TRBJ1-5 | TRBV12-3/TRBV12-4 | CASSLDGTSGQPQHF
TRBJ2-2 | TRBV4-2 | CASSQGGPLGGTGGLFF
TRBJ2-2 | TRBV20-1 | CSARLAGRSGELFF
TRBJ1-2 | TRBV6-6 | CASTQQGSYGYTF
TRBJ1-2 | TRBV20-1 | CSAARGAGGYTF
TRBJ1-6 | TRBV12-3/TRBV12-4 | CASSIDRGNSPLHF
TRBJ2-7 | TRBV4-3 | CASSDAGGYEQYF
TRBJ2-7 | TRBV12-3/TRBV12-4 | CASSDMDKANEQYF
TRBJ2-1 | TRBV4-3 | CASSQDWPSGWGNEQFF
TRBJ2-3 | TRBV7-9 | CASSPLRPDALDTQYF
TRBJ2-7 | TRBV7-4 | CASSLERREGRCEQYF
TRBJ1-2 | TRBV7-2 | CASSQGSSYGYTF
TRBJ2-2 | TRBV4-3 | CASSQNPGGSRLTGELFF
TRBJ2-5 | TRBV12-3/TRBV12-4 | CASSGRRPQETQYF
TRBJ2-5 | TRBV6-5 | CASSYGWATGETQYF
TRBJ2-5 | TRBV14 | CASSLFSGEGKTQYF
TRBJ2-3 | TRBV19 | CASTSGGRGTDTQYF
TRBJ2-5 | TRBV6-2/TRBV6-3 | CASSPTMYQETQYF
TRBJ1-1 | TRBV12-3/TRBV12-4 | CASSGQAEAFF
TRBJ1-1 | TRBV4-2 | CASSHRAVGTEAFF
TRBJ1-5 | TRBV5-5 | CASSLGHQLNQPQHF
TRBJ2-3 | TRBV5-1 | CASRPVTSTDTQYF
TRBJ2-1 | TRBV20-1 | CSASDLGFYYNEQFF
TRBJ2-4 | TRBV9 | CASSVSGQGVSNIQYF
TRBJ1-2 | TRBV7-2 | CASSLAGQSVYGYTF